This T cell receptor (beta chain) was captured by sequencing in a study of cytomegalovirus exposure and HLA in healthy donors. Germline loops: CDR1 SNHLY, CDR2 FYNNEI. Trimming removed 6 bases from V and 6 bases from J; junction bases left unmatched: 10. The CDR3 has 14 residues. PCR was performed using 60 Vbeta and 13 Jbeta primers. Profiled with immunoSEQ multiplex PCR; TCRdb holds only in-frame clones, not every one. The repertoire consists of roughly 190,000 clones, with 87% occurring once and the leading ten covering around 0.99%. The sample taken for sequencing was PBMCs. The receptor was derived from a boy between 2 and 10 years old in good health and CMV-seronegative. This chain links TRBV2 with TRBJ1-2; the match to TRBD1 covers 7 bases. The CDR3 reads CASREPGQRDGYTF. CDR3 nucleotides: TGTGCCAGCAGAGAGCCGGGACAGCGGGATGGCTACACCTTC.